These 14 T cell receptor beta chains came from one sample sequenced in a study of response to subunit inactivated influenza vaccine. MiXCR, applied by TCRdb to the RT-PCR reads, yields one record per CDR3 protein. Of approximately 680,000 distinct CDR3 sequences listed, roughly 14% are singletons. Here the sequenced sample was PBMCs from blood, taken about 11 days after vaccination. These receptors were obtained from a man in his fifties who received an inactivated influenza vaccine.

The table lists this clonotype with a few counts. The V and J genes are TRBV27 and TRBJ1-5; no clear D gene. V gave up 4 bases and J gave up 3 bases, with 10 bases separating them. Germline-derived CDR1 and CDR2 are MNHEY and SMNVEV (reference sequence). The CDR3 totals 14 residues. This CDR3 reads CASSSRLPNQPQHF. The CDR3, as DNA: TGTGCCAGCAGTTCTAGGCTCCCCAATCAGCCCCAGCATTTT.

This clonotype was found a few times. This chain joins TRBV7-2 and TRBJ1-2; D might be TRBD1 (6 bases). V lost 6 bases and J lost 8, with 19 bases in between. The germline V gene encodes CDR1 SGHTA and CDR2 FQGNSA. The CDR3 loop spans 14 amino acids. The CDR3 protein is CASRELWGAKGYTF. In nucleotides, the CDR3 is TGTGCCAGCAGGGAGTTGTGGGGGGCTAAGGGCTACACCTTC.

The rearrangement uses TRBV24-1 and TRBJ2-5; TRBD1 matches 7 bases. The junction had 8 bases not matched to a gene; V was cut back by 8 bases and J by 3 bases. Germline-derived CDR1 and CDR2 are KGHDR and SFDVKD. This CDR3 contains 14 residues. The CDR3 DNA reads as TGTGCCACCAAACCGGGACAGCAGAAAGAGACCCAGTACTTC. It codes for CATKPGQQKETQYF.

The J gene is TRBJ2-2, the V gene TRBV20-1; D gene uncertain. This CDR3 is 12 amino acids long. Between the trimmed V and J ends, which lost 6 bases and 7 bases, there was a span of 12 bases. From germline, CDR1 is DFQATT and CDR2 SNEGSKA (reference sequence). CDR3 residues: CSAWTEIGELFF. The CDR3 DNA is TGCAGTGCGTGGACCGAGATCGGGGAGCTGTTTTTT.

This rearrangement joins TRBV28 to TRBJ2-5, with 7 positions matching TRBD2. Losses at the gene ends were 5 bases for V and 4 bases for J; bases not matched to a gene: 13. In germline, CDR1 is MDHEN, CDR2 SYDVKM. The CDR3 length is 16 residues. CDR3 nucleotide sequence: TGTGCCAGCAGTACCCTCGGACTAGGGTCCCGAGAGACCCAGTACTTC. Protein sequence: CASSTLGLGSRETQYF.

V and J are TRBV5-1 and TRBJ2-3; 7 bases are shared with TRBD2. This CDR3 contains 15 residues. V gave up 3 bases and J gave up 4 bases; unmatched junction bases: 8. Germline V CDR1 and CDR2: SGHRS, YFSETQ. The CDR3 DNA reads as TGCGCCAGCAGCTCCACTAGCGTGGGGGCAGATACGCAGTATTTT. This encodes CASSSTSVGADTQYF.

The chain recombines TRBV20-1 with TRBJ1-4; D remains unclear. Germline V CDR1 and CDR2: DFQATT, SNEGSKA (reference sequence). The V end lost 1 base, the J end lost 7 bases, and 19 bases lay between the germline ends. This CDR3 has 16 amino acids. The chain's CDR3 is CSARVDTSTSGEKLFF. The CDR3 bases are TGCAGTGCTAGAGTTGACACATCAACGTCAGGTGAAAAACTGTTTTTT.

This CDR3 reads CASSHPGGASDTQYF. CDR3 nucleotide sequence: TGTGCCAGCAGTCACCCGGGGGGCGCGTCAGATACGCAGTATTTT. The chain carries TRBV6-2 or TRBV6-3 and TRBJ2-3; D might be TRBD2 (7 bases). V shed 5 bases and J shed 4 bases, with 16 bases lying between them. Germline lookup yields CDR1 MNHEY and CDR2 SVGEGT. The length of the CDR3 is 15 residues.

This clonotype showed up many times. This CDR3 is CASSIYRDRGFREQYF. The CDR3 DNA reads TGTGCCAGCAGCATATACCGGGACAGGGGTTTTCGGGAGCAGTACTTC. This rearrangement joins TRBV11-2 to TRBJ2-7, with 10 bases fitting TRBD1. The CDR3 extends over 16 amino acids. V shed 5 bases, J shed 7 bases, and the junction held 14 bases outside the gene matches. Germline V lookup: CDR1 SGHAT, CDR2 FQNNGV. The entire variable domain, with the rest obtained from reference TRBV11-2 and TRBJ2-7, is as follows: EAGVAQSPRYKIIEKRQSVAFWCNPISGHATLYWYQQILGQGPKLLIQFQNNGVVDDSQLPKDRFSAERLKGVDSTLKIQPAKLEDSAVYLCASSIYRDRGFREQYFGPGTRLTVT.

The rearrangement links TRBV6-2 or TRBV6-3 to TRBJ2-7; 12 bases align to TRBD1. CDR1 and CDR2 from the germline V gene are MNHEY and SVGEGT. V shed 5 bases and J 6 bases; nucleotides not matched to a gene: 8. CDR3 length: 15 residues. The CDR3, as DNA: TGTGCCAGCAGTAACCGGGACAGGGGGCAAGGCGAGCAGTACTTC. This encodes CASSNRDRGQGEQYF.

The V and J genes are TRBV12-3 or TRBV12-4 and TRBJ1-4, with 8 bases lining up with TRBD1. Trimming took 4 bases from V and 5 from J; bases not matched to a gene: 9. The length of the CDR3 is 16 residues. CDR3 sequence reads: CASSSAAGGWNEKLFF. The CDR3, as DNA: TGTGCCAGCAGTTCGGCCGCAGGGGGCTGGAATGAAAAACTGTTTTTT.

This clonotype was found many times. The V and J genes are TRBV29-1 and TRBJ2-7, with 8 bases that match TRBD2. The V and J ends lost 7 bases and 2 bases, in that order; junction bases with no gene match: 4. Germline V gene lookup returns CDR1 SQVTM and CDR2 ANQGSEA. The CDR3 consists of 12 residues. Here the CDR3 reads CSATSGAYEQYF. CDR3 nucleotides: TGCAGCGCAACTAGCGGAGCCTACGAGCAGTACTTC.

This sequence joins TRBV7-9 and TRBJ2-3; TRBD1 aligns across 10 bases. Losses at the gene ends were 1 base for V and 5 bases for J; bases not matched to a gene: 9. The CDR3 length is 17 residues. Germline CDR1 reads SEHNR; CDR2 reads FQNEAQ (reference sequence). The CDR3 region is CASSLVAGTGVGDTQYF. Written as DNA, the CDR3 is TGTGCCAGCAGCTTAGTAGCCGGGACAGGGGTGGGAGATACGCAGTATTTT.

Only a few counts were recorded for this clonotype. The chain combines TRBV2 with TRBJ2-7; the D gene is possibly TRBD1 (5 bases). There are 13 residues in the CDR3. The V and J ends lost 9 bases and 0 bases respectively, with 12 bases between them. CDR1 is SNHLY and CDR2 is FYNNEI in the germline V gene. As DNA, the CDR3 is TGTGCCAGTACAGGAGATCTCTCCTACGAGCAGTACTTC. Residues: CASTGDLSYEQYF. Full variable domain (rest looked up from reference TRBV2 and TRBJ2-7): EPEVTQTPSHQVTQMGQEVILRCVPISNHLYFYWYRQILGQKVEFLVSFYNNEISEKSEIFDDQFSVERPDGSNFTLKIRSTKLEDSAMYFCASTGDLSYEQYFGPGTRLTVT.